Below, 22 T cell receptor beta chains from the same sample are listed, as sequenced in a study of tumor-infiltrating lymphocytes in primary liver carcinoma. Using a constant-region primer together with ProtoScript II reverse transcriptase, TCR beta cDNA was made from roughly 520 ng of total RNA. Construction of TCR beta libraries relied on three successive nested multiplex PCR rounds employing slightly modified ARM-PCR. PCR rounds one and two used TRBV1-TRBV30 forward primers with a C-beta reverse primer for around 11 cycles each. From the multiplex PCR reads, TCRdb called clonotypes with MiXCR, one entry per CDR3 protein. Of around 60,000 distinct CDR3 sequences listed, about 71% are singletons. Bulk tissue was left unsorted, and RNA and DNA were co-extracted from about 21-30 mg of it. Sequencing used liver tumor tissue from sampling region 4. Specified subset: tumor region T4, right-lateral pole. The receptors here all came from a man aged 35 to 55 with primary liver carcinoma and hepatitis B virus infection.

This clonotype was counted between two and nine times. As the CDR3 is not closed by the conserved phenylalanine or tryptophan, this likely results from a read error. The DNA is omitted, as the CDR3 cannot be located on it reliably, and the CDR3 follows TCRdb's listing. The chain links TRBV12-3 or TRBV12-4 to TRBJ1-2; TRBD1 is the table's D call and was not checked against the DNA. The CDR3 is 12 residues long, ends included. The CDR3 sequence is CASSLTGAGHTL.

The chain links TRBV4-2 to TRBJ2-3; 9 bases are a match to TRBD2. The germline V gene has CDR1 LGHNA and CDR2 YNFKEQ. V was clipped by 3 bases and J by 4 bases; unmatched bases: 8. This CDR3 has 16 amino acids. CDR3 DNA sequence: TGTGCCAGCAGCCAGGACGGTAGCGGGAGATCAGATACGCAGTATTTT. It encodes CASSQDGSGRSDTQYF.

The CDR3: CVSGFGAGEQYF. Written as DNA, the CDR3 is TGTGTTAGCGGCTTCGGCGCGGGAGAGCAGTATTTT. The genes are TRBV12-5 and TRBJ2-3; 7 bases match TRBD2. Germline V gene sequence: CDR1 LGHNT, CDR2 FRNRAP. The CDR3 contains 12 residues.

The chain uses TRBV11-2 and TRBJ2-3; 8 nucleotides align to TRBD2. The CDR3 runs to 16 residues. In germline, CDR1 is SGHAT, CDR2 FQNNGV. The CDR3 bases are TGTGACAACAGTTCGGGACTAGTGGGAGTGGCAGATACGCAGTATTTT. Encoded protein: CDNSSGLVGVADTQYF.

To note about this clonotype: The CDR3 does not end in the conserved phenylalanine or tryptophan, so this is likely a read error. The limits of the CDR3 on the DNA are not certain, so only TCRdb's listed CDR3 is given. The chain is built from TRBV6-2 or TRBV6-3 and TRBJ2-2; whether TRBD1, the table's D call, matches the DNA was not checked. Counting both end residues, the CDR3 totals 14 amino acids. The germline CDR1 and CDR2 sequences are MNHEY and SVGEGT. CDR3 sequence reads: CASSYSGSPGKLSL.

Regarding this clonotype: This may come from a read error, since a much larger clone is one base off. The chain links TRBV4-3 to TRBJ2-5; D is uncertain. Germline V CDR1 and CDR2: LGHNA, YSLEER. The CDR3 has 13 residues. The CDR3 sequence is CVSSQVLMAAQYF. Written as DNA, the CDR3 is TGCGTCAGCAGCCAAGTCCTAATGGCGGCCCAGTACTTC.

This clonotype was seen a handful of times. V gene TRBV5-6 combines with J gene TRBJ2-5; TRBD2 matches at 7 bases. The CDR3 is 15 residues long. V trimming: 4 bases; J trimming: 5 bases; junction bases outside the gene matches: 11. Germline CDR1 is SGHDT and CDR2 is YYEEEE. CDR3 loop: CASSPKGMGGETQYF. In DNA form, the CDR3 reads TGTGCCAGCAGCCCCAAGGGGATGGGAGGGGAGACCCAGTACTTC.

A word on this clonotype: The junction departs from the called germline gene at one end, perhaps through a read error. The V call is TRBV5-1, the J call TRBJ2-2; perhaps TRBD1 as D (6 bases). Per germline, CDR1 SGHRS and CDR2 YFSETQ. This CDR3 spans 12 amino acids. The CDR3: CASSKQGRELLF. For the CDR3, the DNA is TGTGCCAGCAGCAAACAGGGCAGGGAGCTGCTTTTT. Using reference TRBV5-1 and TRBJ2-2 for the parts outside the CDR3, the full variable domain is KAGVTQTPRYLIKTRGQQVTLSCSPISGHRSVSWYQQTPGQGLQFLFEYFSETQRNKGNFPGRFSGRQFSNSRSEMNVSTLELGDSALYLCASSKQGRELLFGEGSRLTVL.

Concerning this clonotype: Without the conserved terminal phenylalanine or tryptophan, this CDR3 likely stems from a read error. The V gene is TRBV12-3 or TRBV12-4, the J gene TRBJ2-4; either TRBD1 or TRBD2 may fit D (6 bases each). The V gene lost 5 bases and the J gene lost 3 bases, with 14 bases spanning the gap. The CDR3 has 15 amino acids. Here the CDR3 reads CASSVGGLDKNIQYL. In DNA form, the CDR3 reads TGTGCCAGCAGTGTTGGGGGGCTAGACAAAAACATTCAGTACTTA.

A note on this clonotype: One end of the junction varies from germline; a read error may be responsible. CDR3 nucleotide sequence: TGTGCCAGCAGCTTGCTTCGCGGGAGCCTCTACGAGCTGTACTTC. Translating gives CASSLLRGSLYELYF. V gene TRBV5-4 combines with J gene TRBJ2-7; 7 bases are shared with TRBD2. The germline CDR1 and CDR2 sequences are SGHNT and YYREEE (reference sequence). This CDR3 is built from 15 residues.

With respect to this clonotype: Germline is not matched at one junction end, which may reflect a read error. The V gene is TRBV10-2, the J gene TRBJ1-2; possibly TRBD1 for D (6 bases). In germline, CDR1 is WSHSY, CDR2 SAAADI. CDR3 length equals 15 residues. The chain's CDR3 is CASGDTREVYYGYTF. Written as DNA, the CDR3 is TGCGCCAGCGGGGACACAAGGGAGGTTTACTATGGCTACACGTTC.

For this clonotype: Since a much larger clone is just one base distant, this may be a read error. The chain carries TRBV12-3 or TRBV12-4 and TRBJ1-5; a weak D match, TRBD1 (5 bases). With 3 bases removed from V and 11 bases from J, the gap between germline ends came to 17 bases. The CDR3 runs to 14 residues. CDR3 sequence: CASSFRASEQSQHF. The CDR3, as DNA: TGTGCCAGCAGTTTCAGGGCGTCGGAGCAGTCCCAGCATTTT.

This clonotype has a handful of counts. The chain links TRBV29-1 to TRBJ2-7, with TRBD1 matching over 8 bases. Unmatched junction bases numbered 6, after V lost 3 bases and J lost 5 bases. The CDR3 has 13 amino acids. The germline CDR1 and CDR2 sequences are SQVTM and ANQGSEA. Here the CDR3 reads CSVEDRERHEQYF. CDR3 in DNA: TGCAGCGTTGAGGACAGGGAAAGGCACGAGCAGTACTTC.

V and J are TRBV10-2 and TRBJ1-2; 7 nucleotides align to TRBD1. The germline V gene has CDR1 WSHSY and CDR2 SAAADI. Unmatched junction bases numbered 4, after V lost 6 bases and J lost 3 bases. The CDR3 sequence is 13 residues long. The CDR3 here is CASSRQGDYGYTF. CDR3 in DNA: TGCGCCAGCAGCCGACAGGGCGACTATGGCTACACCTTC.

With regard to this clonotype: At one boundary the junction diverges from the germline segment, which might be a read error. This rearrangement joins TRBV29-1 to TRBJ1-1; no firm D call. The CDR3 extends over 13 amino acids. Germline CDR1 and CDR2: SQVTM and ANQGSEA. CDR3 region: CSVVMRGDTEVFF. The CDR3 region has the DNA TGCAGCGTTGTAATGCGGGGAGACACTGAAGTTTTCTTT.

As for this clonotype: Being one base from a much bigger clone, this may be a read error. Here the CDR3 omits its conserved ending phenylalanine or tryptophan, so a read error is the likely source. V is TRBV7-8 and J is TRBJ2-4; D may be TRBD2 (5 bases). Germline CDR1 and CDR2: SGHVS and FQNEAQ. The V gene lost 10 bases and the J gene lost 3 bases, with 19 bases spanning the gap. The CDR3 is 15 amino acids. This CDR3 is CAILGLEGGKNIQYL. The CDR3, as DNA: TGTGCCATTTTGGGTCTGGAAGGAGGCAAAAACATTCAGTACCTC.

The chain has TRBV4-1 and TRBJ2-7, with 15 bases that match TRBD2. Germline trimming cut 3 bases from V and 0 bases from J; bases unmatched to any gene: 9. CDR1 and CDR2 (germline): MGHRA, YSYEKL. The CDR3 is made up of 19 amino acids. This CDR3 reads CASSHGTSGRIPLSYEQYF. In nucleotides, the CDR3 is TGCGCCAGCAGCCACGGGACTAGCGGGAGGATCCCCCTCTCCTACGAGCAGTACTTC.

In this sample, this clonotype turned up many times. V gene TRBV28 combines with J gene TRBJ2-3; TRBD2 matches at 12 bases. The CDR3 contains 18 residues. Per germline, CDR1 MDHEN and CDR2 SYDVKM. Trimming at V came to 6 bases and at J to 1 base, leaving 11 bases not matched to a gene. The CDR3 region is CASSPLAGGDSGTDTQYF. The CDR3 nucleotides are TGTGCCAGCAGCCCACTAGCGGGAGGTGACAGTGGCACAGATACGCAGTATTTT.

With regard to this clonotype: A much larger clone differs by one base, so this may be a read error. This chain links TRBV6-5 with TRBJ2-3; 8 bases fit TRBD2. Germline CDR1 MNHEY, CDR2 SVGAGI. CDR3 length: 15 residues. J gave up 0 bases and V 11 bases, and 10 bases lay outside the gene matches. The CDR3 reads CACSGLAYSTDTQYF. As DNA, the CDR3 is TGTGCCTGCTCCGGACTAGCTTATAGCACAGATACGCAGTATTTT.

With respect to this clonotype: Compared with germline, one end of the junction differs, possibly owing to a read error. The CDR3 here is CSVGEVGELFF. The DNA of the CDR3 is TGCAGCGTAGGGGAGGTCGGGGAGTTGTTTTTT. The J gene is TRBJ2-2, the V gene TRBV29-1; maybe TRBD2 (6 bases). Germline assignment: CDR1 SQVTM and CDR2 ANQGSEA. The CDR3 runs 11 residues.

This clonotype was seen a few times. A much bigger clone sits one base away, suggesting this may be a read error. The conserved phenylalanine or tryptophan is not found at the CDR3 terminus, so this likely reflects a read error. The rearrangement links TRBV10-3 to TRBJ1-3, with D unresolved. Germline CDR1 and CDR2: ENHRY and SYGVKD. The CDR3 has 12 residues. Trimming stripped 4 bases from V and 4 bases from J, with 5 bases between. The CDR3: CAISGQGNTIYL. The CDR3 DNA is TGTGCCATCAGTGGTCAGGGAAACACCATATATTTA.

CDR3 in amino acids: CASSPERGMMQTQYF. In DNA form, the CDR3 reads TGTGCCAGCAGCCCCGAGAGGGGTATGATGCAGACCCAGTACTTC. The rearrangement joins TRBV6-1 to TRBJ2-5; tentatively, D is TRBD1 or TRBD2 (5 bases each). CDR1 is MNHNS and CDR2 is SASEGT in the germline V gene. V dropped 6 bases and J dropped 6 bases, with 20 bases sitting between them. The CDR3 is 15 residues long.